These 4 T cell receptor beta chains share one sample of origin, sequenced in a study of blood T cell repertoires in COVID-19. Assay: immunoSEQ multiplex PCR; the TCRdb copy retains only in-frame clones and omits some. The table includes under 85,000 clones, under 85% detected once. The sample was peripheral blood. The source of these receptors is a man aged 50 or older with COVID-19, enrolled during active disease.

The CDR3 sequence is CAWSPRTGGSGELFF. The CDR3 nucleotides are TGTGCCTGGAGCCCCCGGACAGGGGGTTCCGGGGAGCTGTTTTTT. The chain recombines TRBV30 with TRBJ2-2, with 10 positions matching TRBD1. This CDR3 comprises 15 residues. Germline values: CDR1 GTSNPN, CDR2 SVGIG (reference sequence). Losses at the gene ends were 3 bases for V and 6 bases for J; bases not matched to a gene: 7.

The chain carries TRBV25-1 and TRBJ2-5; perhaps TRBD1 as D (5 bases). This CDR3 region has 15 residues. Germline CDR1 is MGHDK and CDR2 is SYGVNS. V was trimmed by 2 bases and J by 4 bases, leaving 14 bases between them. The CDR3, as DNA: TGTGCCAGCAGTGAAGGGGCCCTCTCGGGAGAGACCCAGTACTTC. It encodes CASSEGALSGETQYF.

The chain joins TRBV18 to TRBJ1-1; 7 bases match TRBD1. Losses at the gene ends were 5 bases for V and 0 bases for J; bases not matched to a gene: 3. Germline CDR1 and CDR2: KGHSH and LQKENI. The CDR3 is 14 residues long. This chain's CDR3 is CASSLTGMNTEAFF. The CDR3 coding sequence is TGTGCCAGCTCATTGACAGGGATGAACACTGAAGCTTTCTTT. The whole variable domain, filled in from reference TRBV18 and TRBJ1-1, reads NAGVMQNPRHLVRRRGQEARLRCSPMKGHSHVYWYRQLPEEGLKFMVYLQKENIIDESGMPKERFSAEFPKEGPSILRIQQVVRGDSAAYFCASSLTGMNTEAFFGQGTRLTVV.

J is TRBJ1-6 and V is TRBV5-6; possibly TRBD1 for D (5 bases). Looked up from germline, CDR1 is SGHDT and CDR2 is YYEEEE. Trimming took 1 base from V and 14 from J, leaving 16 bases between them. CDR3 length: 14 amino acids. In DNA form, the CDR3 reads TGTGCCAGCAGCTTGTGGTCGGGGGTCGAGACCCTCCACTTT. Its translation is CASSLWSGVETLHF. Full variable domain (remainder filled in from reference TRBV5-6 and TRBJ1-6): DAGVTQSPTHLIKTRGQQVTLRCSPKSGHDTVSWYQQALGQGPQFIFQYYEEEERQRGNFPDRFSGHQFPNYSSELNVNALLLGDSALYLCASSLWSGVETLHFGNGTRLTVT.